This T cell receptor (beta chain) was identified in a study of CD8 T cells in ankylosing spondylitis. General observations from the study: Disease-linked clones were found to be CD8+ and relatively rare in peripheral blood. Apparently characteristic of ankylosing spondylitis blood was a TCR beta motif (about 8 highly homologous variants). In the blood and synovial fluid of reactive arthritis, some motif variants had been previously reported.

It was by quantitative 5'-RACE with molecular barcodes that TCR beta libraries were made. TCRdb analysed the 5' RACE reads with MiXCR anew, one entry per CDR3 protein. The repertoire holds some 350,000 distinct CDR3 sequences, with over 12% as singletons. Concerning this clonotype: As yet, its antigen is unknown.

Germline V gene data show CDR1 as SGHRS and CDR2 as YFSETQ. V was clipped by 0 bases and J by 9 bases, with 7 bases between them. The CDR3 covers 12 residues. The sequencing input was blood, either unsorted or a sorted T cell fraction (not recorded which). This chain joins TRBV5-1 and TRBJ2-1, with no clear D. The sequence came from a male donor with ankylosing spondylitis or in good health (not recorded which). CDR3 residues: CASSLESGEQFF. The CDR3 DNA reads TGCGCCAGCAGCTTGGAATCCGGTGAGCAGTTCTTC. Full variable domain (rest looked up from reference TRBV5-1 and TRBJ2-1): KAGVTQTPRYLIKTRGQQVTLSCSPISGHRSVSWYQQTPGQGLQFLFEYFSETQRNKGNFPGRFSGRQFSNSRSEMNVSTLELGDSALYLCASSLESGEQFFGPGTRLTVL.